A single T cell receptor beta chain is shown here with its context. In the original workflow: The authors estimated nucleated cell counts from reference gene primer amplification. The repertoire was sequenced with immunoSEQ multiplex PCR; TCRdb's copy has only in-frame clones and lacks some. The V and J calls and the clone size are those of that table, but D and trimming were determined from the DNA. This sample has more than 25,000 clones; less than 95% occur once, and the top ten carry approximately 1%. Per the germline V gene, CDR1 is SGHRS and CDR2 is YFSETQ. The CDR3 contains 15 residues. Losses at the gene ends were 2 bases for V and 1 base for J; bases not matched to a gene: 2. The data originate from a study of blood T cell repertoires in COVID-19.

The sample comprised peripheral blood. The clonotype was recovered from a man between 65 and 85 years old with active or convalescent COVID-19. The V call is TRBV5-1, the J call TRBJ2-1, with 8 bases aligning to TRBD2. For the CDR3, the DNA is TGCGCCAGCAGCTTTGTAGCGGGATCCTACAATGAGCAGTTCTTC. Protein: CASSFVAGSYNEQFF.